The rows below give T cell receptor beta chains drawn from one sample of a study of T cell clones after liver transplantation. Only in-frame clones appear in the TCRdb table, and some are missing; sequencing was by immunoSEQ multiplex PCR. The sample lists roughly 80,000 clones; over 80% were seen once. The sample consisted of CD4+ T cells from blood, taken 45 to 46 months after liver transplant. The origin of the receptors is a human patient who received a liver transplant. Some T cells may arise from the graft donor. The CDR3 runs from the conserved cysteine through the conserved F or W.

j_gene,v_gene,CDR3aa
TRBJ2-5,TRBV27,CASADLRNKEVQYF
TRBJ1-4,TRBV13,CASSSDGQRAEKLFF
TRBJ2-3,TRBV9,CASSAKDTQYF
TRBJ2-1,TRBV18,CASSAGTGGYNEQFF
TRBJ2-5,TRBV5-1,CASREGLTQETQYF
TRBJ1-1,TRBV28,CASSLRVGDTEAFF
TRBJ1-2,TRBV7-2,CASSSQGSNGYTF
TRBJ2-7,TRBV4-1,CASSQDRLAGGVHEQYF
TRBJ2-1,TRBV7-2,CASSPQGTRRQNEQFF
TRBJ2-1,TRBV11-2,CASSRGKRDVHEQFF
TRBJ1-1,TRBV5-6,CASSLGYRETEAFF
TRBJ1-2,TRBV4-3,CASSQVTGGSYGYTF
TRBJ2-7,TRBV6-5,CASSYGQGRSYEQYF
TRBJ2-7,TRBV10-3,CAISEAGLASYEQYF
TRBJ2-1,TRBV30,CAWSVLMRVREQFF
TRBJ2-5,TRBV5-1,CASSLVGSGKETQYF
TRBJ1-5,TRBV23-1,CASSQKVGGQPQHF
TRBJ1-1,TRBV6-5,CASSVGQARDTEAFF
TRBJ1-1,TRBV5-4,CASSLAVGASEAFF
TRBJ1-3,TRBV29-1,CSASGGISGNTIYF
TRBJ1-2,TRBV27,CASSPTWGAGSYTF
TRBJ1-2,TRBV19,CASSMQGAVYGYTF
TRBJ2-7,TRBV10-3,CAISGVTSFGHEQYF
TRBJ1-2,TRBV30,CAWSRDRPYGYTF
TRBJ1-1,TRBV7-9,CASSLDRVEAFF
TRBJ1-1,TRBV18,CASSPGQNTEAFF
TRBJ1-1,TRBV6-1,CASSEGWSRDRAF
TRBJ2-7,TRBV2,CALGKTSGSYEQYF
TRBJ1-2,TRBV30,CASEGKPYGYTF
TRBJ2-3,TRBV30,CAWSVGAGGDKQYF
TRBJ2-7,TRBV29-1,CSVSPDRGGSYEQYF
TRBJ2-5,TRBV5-4,CASSLRAGPGLETQYF
TRBJ2-7,TRBV5-5,CASSLTSGTIRGEQYF
TRBJ2-1,TRBV6-1,CASRVTSNDEQFF
TRBJ1-4,TRBV7-2,CASSPSGGPNEKLFF
TRBJ1-5,TRBV18,CASSPAGDGGGNQPQHF
TRBJ1-3,TRBV4-1,CASSQDSGLGGNTIYF
TRBJ2-1,TRBV5-1,CASSLLTSGNSYNEQFF
TRBJ1-2,TRBV20-1,CSATRRGYTF
TRBJ1-5,TRBV11-2,CASSSGQGEISHQPQHF
TRBJ1-2,TRBV2,CASNDRNYGYTF
TRBJ2-3,TRBV5-1,CASRPQGPSDTQYF
TRBJ1-1,TRBV18,CASSPRDRVPEAFF
TRBJ1-3,TRBV7-2,CASSQEGNTIYF
TRBJ2-5,TRBV27,CASSFSGQGPQETQYF
TRBJ2-2,TRBV2,CASKGYTGELFF
TRBJ1-5,TRBV21-1,CANREQPQHF
TRBJ1-2,TRBV7-2,CASSPDRSVYGYTF
TRBJ2-5,TRBV7-9,CASSLGDRGIRETQYF
TRBJ1-1,TRBV6-1,CASSERVWTGIRSTEAFF
TRBJ1-4,TRBV5-1,CASSLGVSPPRGEEKLFF
TRBJ1-2,TRBV7-2,CASRSGPGGGYTF
TRBJ2-1,TRBV9,CASSAHHLGTSAYNEQFF